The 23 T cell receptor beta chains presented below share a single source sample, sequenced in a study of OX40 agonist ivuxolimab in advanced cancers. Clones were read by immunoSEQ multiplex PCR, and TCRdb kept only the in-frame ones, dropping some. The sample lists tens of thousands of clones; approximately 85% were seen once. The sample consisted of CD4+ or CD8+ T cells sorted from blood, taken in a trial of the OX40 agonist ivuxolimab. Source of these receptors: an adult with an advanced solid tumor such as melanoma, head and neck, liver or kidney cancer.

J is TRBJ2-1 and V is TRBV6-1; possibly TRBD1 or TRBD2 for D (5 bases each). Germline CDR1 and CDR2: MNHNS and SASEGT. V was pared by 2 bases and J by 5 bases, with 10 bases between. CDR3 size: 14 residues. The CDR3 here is CASSEWDVNNEQFF. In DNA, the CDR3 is TGTGCCAGCAGTGAATGGGACGTAAACAATGAGCAGTTCTTC.

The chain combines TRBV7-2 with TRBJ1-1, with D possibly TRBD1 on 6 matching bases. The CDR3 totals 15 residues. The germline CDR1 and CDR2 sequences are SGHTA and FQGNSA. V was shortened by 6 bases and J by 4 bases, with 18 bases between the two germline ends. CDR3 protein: CASSRFGGAGTEAFF. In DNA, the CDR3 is TGTGCCAGCAGTCGATTCGGGGGCGCGGGCACTGAAGCTTTCTTT.

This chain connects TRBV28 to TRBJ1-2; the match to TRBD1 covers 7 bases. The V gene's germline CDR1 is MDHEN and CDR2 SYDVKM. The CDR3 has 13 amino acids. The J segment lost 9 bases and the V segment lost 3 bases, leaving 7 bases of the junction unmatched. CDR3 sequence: CASSFGQGVSYTF. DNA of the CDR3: TGTGCCAGCAGTTTCGGGCAGGGGGTAAGCTACACCTTC.

CDR3 nucleotide sequence: TGTGCTAGTGTCCTAACCCCGACAGGGTTTAGCTATGGCTACACCTTC. The encoded protein is CASVLTPTGFSYGYTF. The J gene is TRBJ1-2, the V gene TRBV12-5; 7 nucleotides agree with TRBD1. CDR3 length: 16 amino acids. With V trimmed by 7 bases and J by 4 bases, 15 bases remained unmatched. Germline CDR1 LGHNT, CDR2 FRNRAP.

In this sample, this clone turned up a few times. The DNA of the CDR3 is TGTGCCAGCAGTGAACAGGGCTATGGTGCGAGTACCTTC. The encoded protein is CASSEQGYGASTF. The chain employs TRBV2 and TRBJ1-2; D is perhaps TRBD1 (5 bases). Germline assignment: CDR1 SNHLY and CDR2 FYNNEI. The V and J ends lost 2 bases and 14 bases respectively, with 18 bases between them. CDR3 length equals 13 residues.

The CDR3 loop reads CASSLQGFEETQYF. The CDR3 coding sequence is TGCGCCAGCAGCTTGCAGGGGTTTGAAGAGACCCAGTACTTC. This rearrangement joins TRBV5-1 to TRBJ2-5, with D possibly TRBD1 on 6 matching bases. The germline V and J ends were trimmed by 1 base and 3 bases, with 10 bases remaining between them. The CDR3 is made up of 14 amino acids. Germline V CDR1 and CDR2: SGHRS, YFSETQ. Looking up the rest from reference TRBV5-1 and TRBJ2-5 gives the full variable domain: KAGVTQTPRYLIKTRGQQVTLSCSPISGHRSVSWYQQTPGQGLQFLFEYFSETQRNKGNFPGRFSGRQFSNSRSEMNVSTLELGDSALYLCASSLQGFEETQYFGPGTRLLVL.

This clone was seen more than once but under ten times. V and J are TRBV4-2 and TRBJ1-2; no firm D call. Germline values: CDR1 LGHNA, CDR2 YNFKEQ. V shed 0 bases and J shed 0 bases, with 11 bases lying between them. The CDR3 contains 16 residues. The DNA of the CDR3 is TGTGCCAGCAGCCAAGATTCGGGCAGAACTAACTATGGCTACACCTTC. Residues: CASSQDSGRTNYGYTF.

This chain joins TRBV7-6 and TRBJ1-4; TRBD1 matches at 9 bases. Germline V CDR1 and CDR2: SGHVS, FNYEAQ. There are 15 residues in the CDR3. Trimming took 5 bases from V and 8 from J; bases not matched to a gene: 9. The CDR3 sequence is CASSPRTGVEEKLFF. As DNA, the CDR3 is TGTGCCAGCAGCCCCCGGACAGGGGTAGAAGAAAAACTGTTTTTT.

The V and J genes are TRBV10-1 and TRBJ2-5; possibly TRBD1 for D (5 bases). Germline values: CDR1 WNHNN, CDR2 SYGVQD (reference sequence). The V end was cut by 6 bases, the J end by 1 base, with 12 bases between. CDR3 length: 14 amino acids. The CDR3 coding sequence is TGCGCCAGCAGGAGGAGACAGTTCCAAGAGACCCAGTACTTC. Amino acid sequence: CASRRRQFQETQYF.

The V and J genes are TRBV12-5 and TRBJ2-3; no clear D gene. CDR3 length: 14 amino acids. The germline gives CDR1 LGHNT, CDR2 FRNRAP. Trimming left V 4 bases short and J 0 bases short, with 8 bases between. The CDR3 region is CASGSSSSTDTQYF. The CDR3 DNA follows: TGTGCTAGTGGTTCGTCCTCCAGCACAGATACGCAGTATTTT.

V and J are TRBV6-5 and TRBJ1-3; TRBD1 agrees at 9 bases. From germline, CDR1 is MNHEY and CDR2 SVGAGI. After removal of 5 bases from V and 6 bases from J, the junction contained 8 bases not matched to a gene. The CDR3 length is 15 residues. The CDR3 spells CASSPGTGMTNTIYF. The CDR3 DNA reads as TGTGCCAGCAGTCCCGGGACAGGGATGACAAACACCATATATTTT.

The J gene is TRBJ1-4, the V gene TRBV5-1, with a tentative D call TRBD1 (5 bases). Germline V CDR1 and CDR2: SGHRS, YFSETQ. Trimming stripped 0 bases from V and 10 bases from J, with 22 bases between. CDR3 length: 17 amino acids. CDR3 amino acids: CASSLATAGTQGVKLFF. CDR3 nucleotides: TGCGCCAGCAGCTTGGCTACCGCCGGGACCCAAGGGGTAAAACTGTTTTTT. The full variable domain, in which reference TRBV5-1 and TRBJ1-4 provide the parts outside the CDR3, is KAGVTQTPRYLIKTRGQQVTLSCSPISGHRSVSWYQQTPGQGLQFLFEYFSETQRNKGNFPGRFSGRQFSNSRSEMNVSTLELGDSALYLCASSLATAGTQGVKLFFGSGTQLSVL.

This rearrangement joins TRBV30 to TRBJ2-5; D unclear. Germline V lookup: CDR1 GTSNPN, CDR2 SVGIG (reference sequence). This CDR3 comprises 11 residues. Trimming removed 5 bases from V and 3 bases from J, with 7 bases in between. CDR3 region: CAWGPKETQYF. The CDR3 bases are TGTGCCTGGGGTCCCAAAGAGACCCAGTACTTC. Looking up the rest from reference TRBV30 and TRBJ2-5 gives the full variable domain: SQTIHQWPATLVQPVGSPLSLECTVEGTSNPNLYWYRQAAGRGLQLLFYSVGIGQISSEVPQNLSASRPQDRQFILSSKKLLLSDSGFYLCAWGPKETQYFGPGTRLLVL.

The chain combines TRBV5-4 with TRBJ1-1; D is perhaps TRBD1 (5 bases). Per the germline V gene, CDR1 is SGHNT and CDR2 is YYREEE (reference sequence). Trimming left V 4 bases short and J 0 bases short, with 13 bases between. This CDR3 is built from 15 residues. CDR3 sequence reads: CASSPTGRLNTEAFF. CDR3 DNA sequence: TGTGCCAGCAGCCCAACGGGACGGTTGAACACTGAAGCTTTCTTT.

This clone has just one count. The CDR3 DNA is TGTGCCACCAGCAGAGAAGAACCGCCAACGCAGTATTTT. Translating gives CATSREEPPTQYF. The chain joins TRBV15 to TRBJ2-3, with D hard to call. The CDR3 extends over 13 amino acids. Germline V gives CDR1 LNHNV, CDR2 YYDKDF (reference sequence). Trimming took 0 bases from V and 9 from J, leaving 10 bases between them.

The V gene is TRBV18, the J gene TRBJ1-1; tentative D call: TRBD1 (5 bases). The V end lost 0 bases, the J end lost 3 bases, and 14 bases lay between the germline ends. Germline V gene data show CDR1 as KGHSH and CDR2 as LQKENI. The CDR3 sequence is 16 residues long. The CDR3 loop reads CASSPPGGIVDTEAFF. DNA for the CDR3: TGTGCCAGCTCACCACCGGGGGGGATTGTGGACACTGAAGCTTTCTTT.

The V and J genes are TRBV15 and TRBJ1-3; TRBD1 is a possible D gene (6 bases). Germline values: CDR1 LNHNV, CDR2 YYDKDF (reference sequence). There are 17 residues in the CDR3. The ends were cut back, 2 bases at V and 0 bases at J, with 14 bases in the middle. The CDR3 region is CATSRLGQFSSGNTIYF. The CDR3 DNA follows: TGTGCCACCAGCAGACTCGGACAGTTTTCCTCTGGAAACACCATATATTTT.

CDR3 nucleotides: TGTGCCAGCAGCCAACTGCTCACTAGCGGGGACACAGATACGCAGTATTTT. Residues: CASSQLLTSGDTDTQYF. The V call is TRBV9, the J call TRBJ2-3, with TRBD2 identical over 10 bases. The J segment lost 2 bases and the V segment lost 4 bases, leaving 10 bases of the junction unmatched. The length of the CDR3 is 17 residues. Germline V CDR1 and CDR2: SGDLS, YYNGEE.

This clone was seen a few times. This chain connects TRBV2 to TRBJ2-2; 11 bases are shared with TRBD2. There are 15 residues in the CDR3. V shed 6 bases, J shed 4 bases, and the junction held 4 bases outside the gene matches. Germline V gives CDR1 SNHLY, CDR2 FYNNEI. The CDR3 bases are TGTGCCAGCAGGCTAGCGGGGGGACTCACCGGGGAGCTGTTTTTT. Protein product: CASRLAGGLTGELFF.

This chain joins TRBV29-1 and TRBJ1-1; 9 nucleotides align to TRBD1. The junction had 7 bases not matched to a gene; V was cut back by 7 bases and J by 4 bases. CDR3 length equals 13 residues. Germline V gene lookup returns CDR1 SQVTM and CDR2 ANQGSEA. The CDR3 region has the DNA TGCAGCGCACGGACAGGGGCGGGCACTGAAGCTTTCTTT. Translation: CSARTGAGTEAFF.

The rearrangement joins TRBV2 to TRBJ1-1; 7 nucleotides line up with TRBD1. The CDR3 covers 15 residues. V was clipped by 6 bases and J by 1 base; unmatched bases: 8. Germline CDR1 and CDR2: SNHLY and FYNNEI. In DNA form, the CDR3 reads TGTGCCAGCAGCCTACAGGGGACCTCGAACACTGAAGCTTTCTTT. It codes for CASSLQGTSNTEAFF. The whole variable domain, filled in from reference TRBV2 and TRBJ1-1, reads EPEVTQTPSHQVTQMGQEVILRCVPISNHLYFYWYRQILGQKVEFLVSFYNNEISEKSEIFDDQFSVERPDGSNFTLKIRSTKLEDSAMYFCASSLQGTSNTEAFFGQGTRLTVV.

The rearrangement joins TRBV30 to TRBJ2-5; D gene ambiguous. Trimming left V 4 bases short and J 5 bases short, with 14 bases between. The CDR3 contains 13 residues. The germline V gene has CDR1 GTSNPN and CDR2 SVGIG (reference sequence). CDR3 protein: CAWTTGLSETQYF. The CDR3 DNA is TGTGCCTGGACTACGGGTTTGTCGGAGACCCAGTACTTC.

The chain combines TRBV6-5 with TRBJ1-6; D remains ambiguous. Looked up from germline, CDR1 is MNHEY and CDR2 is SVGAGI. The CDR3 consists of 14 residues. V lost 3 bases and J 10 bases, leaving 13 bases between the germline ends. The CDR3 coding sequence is TGTGCCAGCAGTTATAGTGGGCCCAGCTCACCCCTCCACTTT. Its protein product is CASSYSGPSSPLHF.